The next 27 T cell receptor beta chains were all read from a single sample in a study of cytomegalovirus exposure and HLA in healthy donors. The PCR had 60 Vbeta and 13 Jbeta primers. Repertoires were generated with immunoSEQ multiplex PCR, while TCRdb's copy carries only in-frame clones and drops some. There are 180,000 or so clones in the sample; roughly 77% occur only once, and roughly 7.8% lies in the top ten. Sequencing was carried out using PBMCs. These receptors all stem from a middle-aged woman in good health and CMV-seropositive.

V is TRBV11-2 and J is TRBJ2-3; D is uncertain. Germline values: CDR1 SGHAT, CDR2 FQNNGV. V lost 0 bases and J lost 6, with 16 bases in between. This CDR3 comprises 16 residues. The CDR3 sequence is CASSLDIGGSWDTQYF. The DNA of the CDR3 is TGTGCCAGCAGCTTAGATATTGGCGGTTCATGGGATACGCAGTATTTT.

V usage is TRBV11-2 and J usage is TRBJ1-2; D unresolved. The V end lost 0 bases, the J end lost 4 bases, and 15 bases lay between the germline ends. The CDR3 consists of 16 residues. CDR1 and CDR2 from the germline V gene are SGHAT and FQNNGV. The CDR3 DNA follows: TGTGCCAGCAGCTTAGATGACGTCCCGGAGGCCTATGGCTACACCTTC. Protein: CASSLDDVPEAYGYTF.

J is TRBJ1-2 and V is TRBV4-2; D possibly corresponds to TRBD1 (5 bases). Germline V gives CDR1 LGHNA, CDR2 YNFKEQ. The CDR3 has 15 amino acids. V lost 1 base and J lost 4, with 13 bases in between. The CDR3 DNA follows: TGTGCCAGCAGCCAAGGGTTAGGGGCGATCTATGGCTACACCTTC. Its protein product is CASSQGLGAIYGYTF.

This clone was observed a handful of times. This rearrangement joins TRBV27 to TRBJ2-7; 13 bases map to TRBD2. The germline V gene has CDR1 MNHEY and CDR2 SMNVEV (reference sequence). This CDR3 comprises 15 residues. The V and J ends lost 2 bases and 4 bases, in that order; junction bases with no gene match: 2. For the CDR3, the DNA is TGTGCCAGCAGTTTAAGGGGACTAGCGGGATACGAGCAGTACTTC. This gives the protein CASSLRGLAGYEQYF.

This chain connects TRBV7-6 to TRBJ2-7; a weak D match, TRBD2 (6 bases). CDR1 SGHVS and CDR2 FNYEAQ come from the germline V gene. The CDR3 has 15 residues. The ends were cut back, 1 base at V and 3 bases at J, with 13 bases in the middle. CDR3 amino acids: CASSLGVGSSYEQYF. The CDR3 nucleotides are TGTGCCAGCAGCTTAGGGGTCGGGAGCAGCTACGAGCAGTACTTC.

The chain links TRBV2 to TRBJ2-7; D is ambiguous. Germline values: CDR1 SNHLY, CDR2 FYNNEI. This CDR3 contains 13 residues. The germline V and J ends were trimmed by 2 bases and 6 bases, with 11 bases remaining between them. The CDR3: CASSELRRSEQYF. The CDR3 nucleotides read TGTGCCAGCAGTGAATTGCGACGGAGCGAGCAGTACTTC. Using reference TRBV2 and TRBJ2-7 for the parts outside the CDR3, the full variable domain is EPEVTQTPSHQVTQMGQEVILRCVPISNHLYFYWYRQILGQKVEFLVSFYNNEISEKSEIFDDQFSVERPDGSNFTLKIRSTKLEDSAMYFCASSELRRSEQYFGPGTRLTVT.

This sequence joins TRBV14 and TRBJ2-1; D might be TRBD2 (5 bases). Germline lookup yields CDR1 SGHDN and CDR2 FVKESK. The CDR3 is made up of 15 amino acids. V shed 2 bases and J shed 0 bases, with 8 bases lying between them. CDR3 nucleotide sequence: TGTGCCAGCAGCCAATTGGAGGTCTCCTACAATGAGCAGTTCTTC. This translates into CASSQLEVSYNEQFF.

CDR3 loop: CASRAGTGHNSPLHF. CDR3 sequence (DNA): TGTGCCAGCAGGGCCGGGACAGGCCATAATTCACCCCTCCACTTT. V and J are TRBV7-9 and TRBJ1-6, with 8 positions matching TRBD1. Germline CDR1 is SEHNR and CDR2 is FQNEAQ (reference sequence). The V gene end was trimmed by 6 bases and the J gene end by 5 bases; junction bases not matched to a gene: 6. This CDR3 has 15 amino acids.

The rearrangement links TRBV6-5 to TRBJ1-4, with 9 bases aligning to TRBD1. CDR1 and CDR2 from the germline V gene are MNHEY and SVGAGI. There are 14 residues in the CDR3. The V gene end was trimmed by 5 bases and the J gene end by 7 bases; junction bases not matched to a gene: 5. Here the CDR3 reads CASSPTGGLEKLFF. The CDR3 bases are TGTGCCAGCAGTCCTACAGGGGGCCTTGAAAAACTGTTTTTT.

Only one count was recorded for this clone. J is TRBJ1-2 and V is TRBV15, with a tentative D call TRBD1 (5 bases). Germline CDR1 LNHNV, CDR2 YYDKDF (reference sequence). The CDR3 is 14 amino acids. V lost 1 base and J lost 5, with 11 bases in between. Here the CDR3 reads CATSRVLGPYGYTF. DNA for the CDR3: TGTGCCACCAGCAGAGTCCTGGGGCCTTATGGCTACACCTTC.

This chain uses TRBV7-2 with TRBJ2-3, with D possibly TRBD2 on 5 matching bases. This CDR3 has 14 amino acids. The V end lost 2 bases, the J end lost 6 bases, and 12 bases lay between the germline ends. Germline lookup yields CDR1 SGHTA and CDR2 FQGNSA. The CDR3 loop is CASSLRMTGDTQYF. The CDR3 DNA is TGTGCCAGCAGCTTAAGGATGACGGGGGATACGCAGTATTTT.

The chain is built from TRBV7-2 and TRBJ2-7; D not certain. The V end lost 4 bases, the J end lost 9 bases, and 10 bases lay between the germline ends. From germline, CDR1 is SGHTA and CDR2 FQGNSA. The CDR3 totals 11 residues. The CDR3 protein is CASSSQSPQYF. CDR3 nucleotide sequence: TGTGCCAGCAGCTCCCAATCCCCGCAGTACTTC.

This sequence joins TRBV5-1 and TRBJ2-3; TRBD1 is a possible D gene (5 bases). The V and J ends lost 5 bases and 3 bases respectively, with 13 bases between them. Looked up from germline, CDR1 is SGHRS and CDR2 is YFSETQ. The CDR3 has 14 amino acids. DNA of the CDR3: TGCGCCAGCAGGTTCCGGGCAGGGACAGATACGCAGTATTTT. Encoded protein: CASRFRAGTDTQYF.

This rearrangement joins TRBV2 to TRBJ2-5, with TRBD1 as a possible D gene (5 bases). Trimming cost V 6 bases and J 1 base, with 6 bases left between them. This CDR3 region has 12 residues. The germline V gene encodes CDR1 SNHLY and CDR2 FYNNEI. Here the CDR3 reads CASSRAQETQYF. The CDR3 bases are TGTGCCAGCAGCAGGGCCCAAGAGACCCAGTACTTC.

V and J are TRBV11-1 and TRBJ1-1; a possible D gene is TRBD1 (5 bases). Trimming removed 6 bases at V and 1 base at J, with 12 bases between. The CDR3 totals 14 residues. CDR1 and CDR2 (germline): SGHAT, FQDESV (reference sequence). CDR3 sequence reads: CASRPYRGNTEAFF. In DNA form, the CDR3 reads TGTGCCAGCAGACCCTATAGGGGGAACACTGAAGCTTTCTTT.

The V call is TRBV25-1, the J call TRBJ2-1, with 7 bases lining up with TRBD2. The CDR3 runs to 15 residues. Trimming removed 1 base from V and 5 bases from J; junction bases left unmatched: 5. CDR1 is MGHDK, CDR2 SYGVNS, per germline. This CDR3 reads CASSEWSSGNNEQFF. In DNA, the CDR3 is TGTGCCAGCAGTGAATGGTCTAGCGGAAACAATGAGCAGTTCTTC.

This sequence joins TRBV7-2 and TRBJ2-7; TRBD2 matches 8 bases. V shed 5 bases and J 3 bases; nucleotides not matched to a gene: 3. This CDR3 is built from 13 residues. Per germline, CDR1 SGHTA and CDR2 FQGNSA. The CDR3 nucleotides are TGTGCCAGCAGCCAAGGGACTAGCTACGAGCAGTACTTC. Translated, it gives CASSQGTSYEQYF.

This chain joins TRBV6-6 and TRBJ2-7; TRBD1 matches 9 bases. Germline-derived CDR1 and CDR2 are MNHNY and SVGAGI (reference sequence). The CDR3 spans 14 residues. Unmatched junction bases numbered 7, after V lost 7 bases and J lost 3 bases. The CDR3 spells CASMIQGAGYEQYF. The CDR3 DNA reads TGTGCCAGCATGATACAGGGGGCAGGCTACGAGCAGTACTTC.

This CDR3 reads CASSSGQGDDTQYF. The CDR3 DNA reads as TGCGCCAGCAGTTCAGGACAGGGCGATGATACGCAGTATTTT. V is TRBV5-1 and J is TRBJ2-3; the match to TRBD1 covers 8 bases. The CDR3 is 14 amino acids. The trim removed 5 bases at V and 6 bases at J, leaving 8 bases unmatched. From germline, CDR1 is SGHRS and CDR2 YFSETQ.

The table lists this clone with a few counts. The chain employs TRBV28 and TRBJ2-4; TRBD2 is a possible D gene (6 bases). There are 12 residues in the CDR3. Germline loops: CDR1 MDHEN, CDR2 SYDVKM. Trimming took off 8 bases at V and 11 bases at J, with 16 bases between the two ends. The CDR3 loop is CASSYGSLFQYF. For the CDR3, the DNA is TGTGCCAGCTCATACGGGAGCCTGTTTCAGTACTTC.

The V and J genes are TRBV19 and TRBJ2-7, with 12 bases matching TRBD1. The CDR3 is made up of 15 amino acids. Trimming cost V 3 bases and J 7 bases; bases outside gene matches: 7. CDR1 is LNHDA, CDR2 SQIVND, per germline (reference sequence). The CDR3 here is CASSMRGQGAWEQYF. The CDR3 nucleotides read TGTGCCAGTAGTATGCGGGGACAGGGGGCGTGGGAGCAGTACTTC. Complete variable domain (other parts from reference TRBV19 and TRBJ2-7): DGGITQSPKYLFRKEGQNVTLSCEQNLNHDAMYWYRQDPGQGLRLIYYSQIVNDFQKGDIAEGYSVSREKKESFPLTVTSAQKNPTAFYLCASSMRGQGAWEQYFGPGTRLTVT.

This clone was detected only once. The chain links TRBV5-1 to TRBJ2-7; no clear D. V lost 4 bases to trimming and J lost 6 bases, with 8 bases between them. Germline assignment: CDR1 SGHRS and CDR2 YFSETQ. CDR3 length equals 11 residues. The CDR3 nucleotides read TGCGCCAGCAGCCCGGGTCTCGAGCAGTACTTC. Translating it yields CASSPGLEQYF.

The DNA of the CDR3 is TGTGCCAGCAGCAAACGGGACAGCGAGCAGTACTTC. Protein product: CASSKRDSEQYF. The rearrangement uses TRBV27 and TRBJ2-7; TRBD1 matches at 7 bases. The V gene end was trimmed by 6 bases and the J gene end by 6 bases; junction bases not matched to a gene: 5. CDR1 MNHEY and CDR2 SMNVEV come from the germline V gene (reference sequence). The CDR3 consists of 12 residues.

This clone was detected only once. V usage is TRBV28 and J usage is TRBJ2-7; 10 bases agree with TRBD1. Germline loops: CDR1 MDHEN, CDR2 SYDVKM. J gave up 1 base and V 6 bases, and 9 bases lay outside the gene matches. The CDR3 extends over 16 amino acids. This CDR3 reads CASSPRQGAPSYEQYF. CDR3 bases: TGTGCCAGCAGCCCAAGACAGGGGGCGCCGTCCTACGAGCAGTACTTC.

CDR3 coding DNA: TGTGCCAGCAGCTTAATGGCGGGATTCTACAATGAGCAGTTCTTC. This gives the protein CASSLMAGFYNEQFF. The gene calls are TRBV11-2 and TRBJ2-1; weak D call: TRBD2 (6 bases). The CDR3 covers 15 residues. The V gene lost 2 bases and the J gene lost 3 bases, with 11 bases spanning the gap. Germline assignment: CDR1 SGHAT and CDR2 FQNNGV. The complete variable domain, with remaining parts taken from reference TRBV11-2 and TRBJ2-1, reads EAGVAQSPRYKIIEKRQSVAFWCNPISGHATLYWYQQILGQGPKLLIQFQNNGVVDDSQLPKDRFSAERLKGVDSTLKIQPAKLEDSAVYLCASSLMAGFYNEQFFGPGTRLTVL.

J is TRBJ1-2 and V is TRBV11-2; possible D gene TRBD1, 5 bases. The CDR3 contains 15 residues. Per the germline V gene, CDR1 is SGHAT and CDR2 is FQNNGV. V was shortened by 0 bases and J by 6 bases, with 14 bases between the two germline ends. CDR3 loop: CASSLDLRTRDGYTF. The CDR3 region has the DNA TGTGCCAGCAGCTTAGATCTCAGGACAAGAGATGGCTACACCTTC.

The gene calls are TRBV2 and TRBJ2-3, with TRBD2 matching 7 bases. The CDR3 covers 15 residues. Germline CDR1 is SNHLY and CDR2 is FYNNEI. V was pared by 6 bases and J by 9 bases, with 15 bases of the junction left unmatched. CDR3 region: CASRLSSGRSTTQYF. CDR3 sequence (DNA): TGTGCCAGCAGGCTTAGTAGCGGGCGTTCTACGACGCAGTATTTT.